This T cell receptor delta chain was identified in a study of gamma-delta T cells after stem cell transplantation. This clone was observed a handful of times. A far larger clone is off by one base, so a read error is likely. Other DNA sequences within the sample encode an identical CDR3. TCRdb re-analyzed the RT-PCR reads via CATT. The data show approximately 4,200 delta-chain clones, with under 2% seen just once and about 33% held by the top ten. The J segment lost 0 bases and the V segment lost 1 base, leaving 9 bases of the junction unmatched. The CDR3 is 17 residues long. The germline V gene encodes CDR1 GEAIGNYY and CDR2 EKD.

Material: gamma-delta T cells. The chain combines TRDV2 with TRDJ1; 8 bases are a match to TRDD3. This sequence was found in a human donor. It is not recorded whose cells these are; they may come from a transplant donor. The CDR3 loop reads CACDTVGDPEDTDKLIF. The CDR3 region has the DNA TGTGCCTGTGACACGGTGGGGGATCCCGAGGACACCGATAAACTCATCTTT.